Listed here is a single TCR beta chain. These data originate in a study of blood T cell repertoires in COVID-19. Trimming shortened V by 4 bases and J by 1 base, and 14 bases separated the two germline ends. The CDR3 loop spans 15 amino acids. The germline gives CDR1 SGDLS, CDR2 YYNGEE. The method was immunoSEQ multiplex PCR; TCRdb's version includes in-frame clones alone and lacks a portion of them. This table has 90,000 to 150,000 clones, approximately 90% appearing once. The sequenced material came from peripheral blood. The V and J genes are TRBV9 and TRBJ2-5; D perhaps matches TRBD1 (6 bases). This TCR came from a woman in her fifties or sixties with acute or convalescent COVID-19. CDR3 loop: CASSTGWDTQETQYF. The CDR3 DNA reads as TGTGCCAGCAGCACTGGTTGGGACACCCAAGAGACCCAGTACTTC.